The clone carrying this TCR beta chain was detected only a few times. The antigen remains undetermined. RNA transcripts provided the source from which TCR beta CDR3 regions were amplified. TCR CDR3 regions were first amplified by RT-PCR with HTBI primers. One entry per CDR3 protein results from TCRdb running MiXCR on the multiplex PCR reads. The profile shows around 190,000 distinct CDR3 sequences, about a sixth of them singletons. This record comes from a study of T cells in Graves' hyperthyroidism and ophthalmopathy. General study points: With a median lead of about 6.9 months before onset, the model predicted ophthalmopathy.

Sequencing was done on a sample of blood. This TCR was recovered from a woman aged 45-60 years with Graves' hyperthyroidism.

The CDR3 sequence: CSAPGTSGNTGELFF. The CDR3 DNA follows: TGCAGTGCCCCCGGGACTAGCGGAAACACCGGGGAGCTGTTTTTT. The rearrangement joins TRBV20-1 to TRBJ2-2, with 11 bases lining up with TRBD2. Trimming cost V 6 bases and J 2 bases; bases outside gene matches: 5. CDR3 length equals 15 residues. Germline lookup yields CDR1 DFQATT and CDR2 SNEGSKA (reference sequence).